This paragraph covers one TCR beta chain sequence. The germline V gene encodes CDR1 SGDLS and CDR2 YYNGEE. The CDR3 runs 15 residues. V was shortened by 0 bases and J by 0 bases, with 10 bases between the two germline ends. The sample originates from a study of regulatory T cells in long-lasting Graves disease. Across the whole study: Over 5 years on antithyroid drugs plus positive TSH receptor antibodies marked Graves' disease as persistent.

The time point denotes: persistent/refractory GD, antithyroid drugs over 5 years with positive TRAb. Extracted RNA from PBMCs served as the source of the TCR library. Investigators prepared the TCR beta libraries by applying iRepertoire HTBI primers and Arm-PCR of CDR3 regions. From the multiplex PCR reads, TCRdb called clonotypes with MiXCR, one entry per CDR3 protein. The table records roughly 500,000 distinct CDR3 sequences, about 22% of them present only once. The material sequenced was peripheral blood mononuclear cells (PBMCs), taken when the disease was refractory, from a patient treated with antithyroid drugs. The source of this sequence is a female donor with Graves disease. The chain combines TRBV9 with TRBJ2-7; D ambiguous. CDR3 protein: CASSVGSRFSYEQYF. The CDR3 nucleotides read TGTGCCAGCAGCGTAGGCTCCCGCTTCTCCTACGAGCAGTACTTC.